The clone carrying this TCR beta chain was detected ten times or more. Its antigen is still unknown. Amplified TCR beta CDR3 regions derived from RNA transcripts. During a first-round RT-PCR of the TCR CDR3, the HTBI primer set was used. MiXCR, applied by TCRdb to the multiplex PCR reads, yields one record per CDR3 protein. The profile shows under 200,000 distinct CDR3 sequences, 9.4% of them singletons. The data stem from a study of T cells in Graves' hyperthyroidism and ophthalmopathy. Whole-study context: Blood from the periphery was taken at initial diagnosis, before any treatment.

Each diagnosis drew on symptoms, thyroxine, TRAb, thyroid ultrasound and orbital computed tomography findings. Trimming took 2 bases from V and 7 from J; bases not matched to a gene: 9. The length of the CDR3 is 15 residues. Germline loops: CDR1 PRHDT, CDR2 FYEKMQ (reference sequence). Findings and limits, study-wide: Before onset, by a median of around six months, the model predicted ophthalmopathy. Among clonotypes expanded in thyroid above 0.001, most were also found in blood.

Sequencing input: blood. The sequence was collected from a woman younger than 35 with Graves' hyperthyroidism that later progressed to Graves' ophthalmopathy. This chain uses TRBV13 with TRBJ1-2; 8 bases agree with TRBD1. CDR3: CASSLRGQETRGYTF. In DNA form, the CDR3 reads TGTGCCAGCAGCTTAAGGGGACAGGAGACACGTGGCTACACCTTC.